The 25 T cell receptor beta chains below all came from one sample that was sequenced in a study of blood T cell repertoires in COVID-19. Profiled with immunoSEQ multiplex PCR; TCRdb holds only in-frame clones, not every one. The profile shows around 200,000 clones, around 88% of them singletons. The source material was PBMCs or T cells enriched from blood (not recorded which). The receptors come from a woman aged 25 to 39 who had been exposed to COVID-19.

The CDR3 nucleotides are TGTGCCAGCGGCAACACAGATACGCAGTATTTT. Encoded protein: CASGNTDTQYF. The rearrangement joins TRBV11-3 to TRBJ2-3; D remains unclear. The CDR3 has 11 residues. Germline-derived CDR1 and CDR2 are SGHNT and YENEEA. The V gene lost 8 bases and the J gene lost 2 bases, with 5 bases spanning the gap.

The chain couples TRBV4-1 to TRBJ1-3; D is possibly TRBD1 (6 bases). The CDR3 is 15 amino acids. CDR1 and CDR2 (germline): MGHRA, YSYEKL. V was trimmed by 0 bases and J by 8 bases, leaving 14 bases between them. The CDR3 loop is CASSQEGGGGDTIYF. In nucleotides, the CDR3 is TGCGCCAGCAGCCAAGAGGGGGGAGGGGGAGACACCATATATTTT.

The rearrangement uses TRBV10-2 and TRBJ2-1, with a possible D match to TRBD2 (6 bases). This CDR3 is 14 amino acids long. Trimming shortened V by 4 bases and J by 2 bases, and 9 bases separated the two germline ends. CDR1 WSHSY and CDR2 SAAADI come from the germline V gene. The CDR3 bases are TGCGCCAGCAGTGTTCAGCGGGCCTACAATGAGCAGTTCTTC. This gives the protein CASSVQRAYNEQFF.

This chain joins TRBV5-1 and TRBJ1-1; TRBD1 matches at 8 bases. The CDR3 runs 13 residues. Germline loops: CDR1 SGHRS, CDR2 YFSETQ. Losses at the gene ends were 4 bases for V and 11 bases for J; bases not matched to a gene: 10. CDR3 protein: CASSTDREHFAFF. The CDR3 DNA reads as TGCGCCAGCAGCACGGACAGGGAGCACTTCGCTTTCTTT.

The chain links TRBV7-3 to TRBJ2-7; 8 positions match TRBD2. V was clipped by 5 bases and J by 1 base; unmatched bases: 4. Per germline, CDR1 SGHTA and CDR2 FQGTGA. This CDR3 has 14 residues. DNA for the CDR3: TGTGCCAGCAGCCCCACGGGAGGGTCCTACGAGCAGTACTTC. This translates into CASSPTGGSYEQYF.

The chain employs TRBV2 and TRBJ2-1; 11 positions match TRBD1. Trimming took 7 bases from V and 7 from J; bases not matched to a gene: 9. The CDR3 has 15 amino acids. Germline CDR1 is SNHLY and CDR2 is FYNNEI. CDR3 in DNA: TGTGCCAGCACCCTGGACAGGGGGCCCGTAAATGAGCAGTTCTTC. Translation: CASTLDRGPVNEQFF.

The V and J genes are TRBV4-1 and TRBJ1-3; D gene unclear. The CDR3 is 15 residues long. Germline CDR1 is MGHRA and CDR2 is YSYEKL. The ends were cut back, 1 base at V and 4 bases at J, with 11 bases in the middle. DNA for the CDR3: TGCGCCAGCAGCCAAGGTGAGGGCGCAGGAAACACCATATATTTT. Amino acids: CASSQGEGAGNTIYF.

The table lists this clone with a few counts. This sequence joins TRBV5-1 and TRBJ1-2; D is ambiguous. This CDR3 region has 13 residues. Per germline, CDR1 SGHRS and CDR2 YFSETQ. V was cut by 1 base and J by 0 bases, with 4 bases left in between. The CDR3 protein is CASSLTANYGYTF. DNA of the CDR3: TGCGCCAGCAGCTTGACAGCTAACTATGGCTACACCTTC.

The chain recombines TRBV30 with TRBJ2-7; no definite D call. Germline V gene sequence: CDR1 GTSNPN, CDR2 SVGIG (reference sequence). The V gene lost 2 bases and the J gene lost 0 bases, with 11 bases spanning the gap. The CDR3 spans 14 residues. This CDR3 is CAWSRGGLSYEQYF. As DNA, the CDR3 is TGTGCCTGGAGTCGTGGCGGCCTCTCCTACGAGCAGTACTTC. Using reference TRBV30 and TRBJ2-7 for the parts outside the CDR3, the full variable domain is SQTIHQWPATLVQPVGSPLSLECTVEGTSNPNLYWYRQAAGRGLQLLFYSVGIGQISSEVPQNLSASRPQDRQFILSSKKLLLSDSGFYLCAWSRGGLSYEQYFGPGTRLTVT.

CDR3: CASSPDRGGREQFF. In DNA, the CDR3 is TGTGCCAGCAGCCCGGACAGGGGGGGACGGGAGCAGTTCTTC. The J gene is TRBJ2-1, the V gene TRBV7-2; 10 nucleotides align to TRBD1. Looked up from germline, CDR1 is SGHTA and CDR2 is FQGNSA. The CDR3 is 14 residues long. V shed 5 bases and J 10 bases; nucleotides not matched to a gene: 8.

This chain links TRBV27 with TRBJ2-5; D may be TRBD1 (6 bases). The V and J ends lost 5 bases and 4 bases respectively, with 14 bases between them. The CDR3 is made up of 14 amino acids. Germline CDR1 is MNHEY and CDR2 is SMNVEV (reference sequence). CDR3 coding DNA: TGTGCCAGCAGTGGCCAGGGGTTCGGAGAGACCCAGTACTTC. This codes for CASSGQGFGETQYF.

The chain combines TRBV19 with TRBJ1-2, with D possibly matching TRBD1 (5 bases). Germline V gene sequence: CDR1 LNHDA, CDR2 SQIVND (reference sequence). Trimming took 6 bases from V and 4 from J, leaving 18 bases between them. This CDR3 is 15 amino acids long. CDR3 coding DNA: TGTGCCAGTAGGCCCCCCGGCAGGGTTTCCTATGGCTACACCTTC. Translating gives CASRPPGRVSYGYTF. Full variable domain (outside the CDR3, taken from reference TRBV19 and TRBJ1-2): DGGITQSPKYLFRKEGQNVTLSCEQNLNHDAMYWYRQDPGQGLRLIYYSQIVNDFQKGDIAEGYSVSREKKESFPLTVTSAQKNPTAFYLCASRPPGRVSYGYTFGSGTRLTVV.

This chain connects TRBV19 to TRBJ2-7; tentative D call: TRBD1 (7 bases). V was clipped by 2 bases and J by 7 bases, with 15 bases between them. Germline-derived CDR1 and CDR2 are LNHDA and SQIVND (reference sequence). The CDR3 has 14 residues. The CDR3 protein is CASSITRDSGEQYF. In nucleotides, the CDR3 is TGTGCCAGTAGTATAACGCGGGACAGCGGGGAGCAGTACTTC.

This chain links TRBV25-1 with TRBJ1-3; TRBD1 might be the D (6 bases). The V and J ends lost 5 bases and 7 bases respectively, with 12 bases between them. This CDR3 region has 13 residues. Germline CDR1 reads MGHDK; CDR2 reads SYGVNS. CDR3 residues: CASSFTGKNTIYF. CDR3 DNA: TGTGCCAGCAGTTTTACAGGGAAGAACACCATATATTTT.

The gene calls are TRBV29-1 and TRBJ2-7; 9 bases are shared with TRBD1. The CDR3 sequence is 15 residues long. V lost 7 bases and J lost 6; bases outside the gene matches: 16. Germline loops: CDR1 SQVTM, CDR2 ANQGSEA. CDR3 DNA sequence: TGCAGCGCCCGCGGGACAGGGTCGGGTGAAAGCGAGCAGTACTTC. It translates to CSARGTGSGESEQYF.

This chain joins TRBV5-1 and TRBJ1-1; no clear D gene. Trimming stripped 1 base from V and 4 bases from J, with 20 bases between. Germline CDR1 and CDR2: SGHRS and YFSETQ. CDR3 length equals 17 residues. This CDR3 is CASSLQQRGRLVTEAFF. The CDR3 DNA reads TGCGCCAGCAGCTTGCAACAGCGAGGGCGTCTCGTCACTGAAGCTTTCTTT.

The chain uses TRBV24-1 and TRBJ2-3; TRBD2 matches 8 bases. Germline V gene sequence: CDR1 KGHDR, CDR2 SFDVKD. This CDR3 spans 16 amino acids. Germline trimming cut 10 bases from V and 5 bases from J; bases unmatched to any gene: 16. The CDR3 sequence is CATQRGQVGSVDTQYF. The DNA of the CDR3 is TGTGCCACTCAGCGGGGGCAGGTGGGGTCGGTAGATACGCAGTATTTT.

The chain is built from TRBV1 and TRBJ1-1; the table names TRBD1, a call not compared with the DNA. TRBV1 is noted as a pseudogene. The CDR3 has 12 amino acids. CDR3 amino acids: CTSSQGCRKPFF. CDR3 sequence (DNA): TGCACCAGCAGCCAAGGTTGCAGAAAACCTTTCTTT.

The CDR3 spells CASSRLLADEQYF. The CDR3, as DNA: TGTGCCAGCAGCCGACTACTAGCGGACGAGCAGTACTTC. The rearrangement uses TRBV3-1 (or the pseudogene TRBV3-2) and TRBJ2-7; TRBD2 agrees at 8 bases. V lost 4 bases to trimming and J lost 5 bases; unmatched junction nucleotides: 4. The CDR3 is 13 residues long. Germline CDR1 is LGHDT and CDR2 is YNNKEL (reference sequence).

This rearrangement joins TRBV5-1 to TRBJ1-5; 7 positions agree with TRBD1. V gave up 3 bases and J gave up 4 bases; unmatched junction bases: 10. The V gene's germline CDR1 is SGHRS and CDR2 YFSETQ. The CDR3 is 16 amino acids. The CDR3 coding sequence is TGCGCCAGCAGCTGGGGGCCCAGGACAGGAAATCAGCCCCAGCATTTT. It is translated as CASSWGPRTGNQPQHF.

The CDR3 loop reads CASRTSGGANTGELFF. CDR3 sequence (DNA): TGCGCCAGCAGAACTAGCGGGGGCGCGAACACCGGGGAGCTGTTTTTT. The V gene is TRBV5-1, the J gene TRBJ2-2, with TRBD2 matching 11 bases. CDR1 and CDR2 from the germline V gene are SGHRS and YFSETQ. The CDR3 loop spans 16 amino acids. The trim removed 5 bases at V and 0 bases at J, leaving 3 bases unmatched. The full variable domain, with the rest looked up from reference TRBV5-1 and TRBJ2-2, is KAGVTQTPRYLIKTRGQQVTLSCSPISGHRSVSWYQQTPGQGLQFLFEYFSETQRNKGNFPGRFSGRQFSNSRSEMNVSTLELGDSALYLCASRTSGGANTGELFFGEGSRLTVL.

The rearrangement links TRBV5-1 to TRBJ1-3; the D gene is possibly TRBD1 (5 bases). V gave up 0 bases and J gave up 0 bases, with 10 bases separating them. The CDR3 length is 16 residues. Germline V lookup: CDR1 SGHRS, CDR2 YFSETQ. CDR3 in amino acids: CASSLGGHRSGNTIYF. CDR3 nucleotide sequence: TGCGCCAGCAGCTTGGGAGGACACCGCTCTGGAAACACCATATATTTT.

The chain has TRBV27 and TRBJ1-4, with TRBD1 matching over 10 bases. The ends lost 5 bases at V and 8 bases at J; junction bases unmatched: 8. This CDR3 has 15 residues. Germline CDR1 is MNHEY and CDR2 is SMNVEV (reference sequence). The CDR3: CASSHWDRGLEKLFF. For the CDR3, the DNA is TGTGCCAGCAGTCATTGGGACAGGGGATTAGAAAAACTGTTTTTT.

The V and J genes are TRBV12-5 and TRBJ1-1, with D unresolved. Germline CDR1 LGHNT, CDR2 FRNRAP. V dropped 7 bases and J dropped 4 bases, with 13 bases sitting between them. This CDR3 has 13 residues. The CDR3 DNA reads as TGTGCTAGTGTTCGCCCTTGGAGCACTGAAGCTTTCTTT. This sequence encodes CASVRPWSTEAFF.

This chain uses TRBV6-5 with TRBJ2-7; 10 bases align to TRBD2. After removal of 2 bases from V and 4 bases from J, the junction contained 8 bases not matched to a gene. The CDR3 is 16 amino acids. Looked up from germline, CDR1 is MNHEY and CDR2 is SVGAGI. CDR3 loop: CASSYGLAGALYEQYF. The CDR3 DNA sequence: TGTGCCAGCAGTTACGGTCTAGCGGGGGCTTTGTACGAGCAGTACTTC.